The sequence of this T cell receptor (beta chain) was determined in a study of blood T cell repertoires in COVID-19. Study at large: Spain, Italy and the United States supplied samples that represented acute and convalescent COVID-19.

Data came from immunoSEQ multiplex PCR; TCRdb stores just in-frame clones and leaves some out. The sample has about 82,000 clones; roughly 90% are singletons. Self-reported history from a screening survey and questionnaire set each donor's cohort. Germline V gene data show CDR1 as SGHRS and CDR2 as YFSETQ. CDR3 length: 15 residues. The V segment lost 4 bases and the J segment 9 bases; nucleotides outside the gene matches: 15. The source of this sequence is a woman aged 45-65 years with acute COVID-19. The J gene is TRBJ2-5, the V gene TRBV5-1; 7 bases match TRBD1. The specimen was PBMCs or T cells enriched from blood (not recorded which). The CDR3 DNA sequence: TGCGCCAGCAGCCCCCTAGGACAGGCTGATAGGGCCCAGTACTTC. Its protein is CASSPLGQADRAQYF.